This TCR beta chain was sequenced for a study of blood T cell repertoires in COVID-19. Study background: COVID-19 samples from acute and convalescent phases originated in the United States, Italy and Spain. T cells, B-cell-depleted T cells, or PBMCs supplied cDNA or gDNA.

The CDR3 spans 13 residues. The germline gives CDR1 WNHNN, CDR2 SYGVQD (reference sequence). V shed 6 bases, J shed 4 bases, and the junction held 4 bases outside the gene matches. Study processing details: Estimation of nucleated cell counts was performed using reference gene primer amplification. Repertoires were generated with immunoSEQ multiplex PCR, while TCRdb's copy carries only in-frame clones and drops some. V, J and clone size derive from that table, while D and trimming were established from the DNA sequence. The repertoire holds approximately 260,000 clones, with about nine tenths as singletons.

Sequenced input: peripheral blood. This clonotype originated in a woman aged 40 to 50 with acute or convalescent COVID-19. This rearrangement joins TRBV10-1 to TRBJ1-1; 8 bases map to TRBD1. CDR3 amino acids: CASRTGEVTEAFF. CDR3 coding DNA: TGCGCCAGCAGGACAGGGGAAGTCACTGAAGCTTTCTTT.